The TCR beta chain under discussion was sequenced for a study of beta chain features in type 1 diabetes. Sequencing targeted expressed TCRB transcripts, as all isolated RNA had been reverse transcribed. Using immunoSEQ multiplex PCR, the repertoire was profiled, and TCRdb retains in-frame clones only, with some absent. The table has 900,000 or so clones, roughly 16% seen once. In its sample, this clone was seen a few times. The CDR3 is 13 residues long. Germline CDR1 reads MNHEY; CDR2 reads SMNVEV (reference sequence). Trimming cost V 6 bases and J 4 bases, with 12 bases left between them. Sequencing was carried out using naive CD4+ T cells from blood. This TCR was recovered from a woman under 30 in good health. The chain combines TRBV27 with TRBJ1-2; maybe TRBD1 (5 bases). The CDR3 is CASSITGTYGYTF. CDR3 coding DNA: TGTGCCAGCAGCATAACAGGCACCTATGGCTACACCTTC.